This T cell receptor (beta chain) came from a study of blood T cell repertoires in COVID-19. Study in general: Both acute and convalescent COVID-19 samples were obtained from the United States, Italy and Spain.

Germline lookup yields CDR1 MNHEY and CDR2 SMNVEV (reference sequence). This CDR3 is built from 15 residues. Between the trimmed V and J ends, which lost 5 bases and 6 bases, there was a span of 17 bases. This table comes from immunoSEQ multiplex PCR, and its TCRdb copy is limited to in-frame clones, with some not included. The sample includes 150,000 or so clones, around 82% of them seen just once. This sequence joins TRBV27 and TRBJ1-5; TRBD1 might be the D (5 bases). The sequence came from a man in his sixties with active or convalescent COVID-19. Sequenced sample: peripheral blood. CDR3 sequence (DNA): TGTGCCAGCAGTCGCCGGGGGGTCGGAAGTCAGCCCCAGCATTTT. The encoded protein is CASSRRGVGSQPQHF.